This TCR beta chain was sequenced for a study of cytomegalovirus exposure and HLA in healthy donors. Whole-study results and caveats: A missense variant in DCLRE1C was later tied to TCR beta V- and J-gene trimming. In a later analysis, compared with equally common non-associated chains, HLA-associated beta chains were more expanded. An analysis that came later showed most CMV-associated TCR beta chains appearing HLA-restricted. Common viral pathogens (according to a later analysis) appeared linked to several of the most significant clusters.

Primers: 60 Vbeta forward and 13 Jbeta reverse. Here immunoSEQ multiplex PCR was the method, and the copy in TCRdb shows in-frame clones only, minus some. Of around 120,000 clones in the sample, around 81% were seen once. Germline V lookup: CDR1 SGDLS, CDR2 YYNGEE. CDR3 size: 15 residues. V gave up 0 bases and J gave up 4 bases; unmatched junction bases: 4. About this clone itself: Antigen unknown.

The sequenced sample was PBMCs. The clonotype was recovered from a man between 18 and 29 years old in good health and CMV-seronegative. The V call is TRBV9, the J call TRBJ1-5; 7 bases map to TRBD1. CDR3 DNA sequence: TGTGCCAGCAGCGTAGCATCAGGGGGAAATCAGCCCCAGCATTTT. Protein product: CASSVASGGNQPQHF.